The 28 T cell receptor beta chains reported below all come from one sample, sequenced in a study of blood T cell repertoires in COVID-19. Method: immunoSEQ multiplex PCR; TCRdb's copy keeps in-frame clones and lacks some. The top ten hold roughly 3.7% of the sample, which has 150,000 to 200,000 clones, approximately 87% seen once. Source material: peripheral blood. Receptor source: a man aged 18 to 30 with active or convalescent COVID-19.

CDR3 residues: CASNAWAGRYLPLHF. As DNA, the CDR3 is TGTGCCAGCAACGCATGGGCGGGTCGATATTTGCCCCTCCACTTT. The J gene is TRBJ1-6, the V gene TRBV5-6, with D unclear. Germline CDR1 reads SGHDT; CDR2 reads YYEEEE. The CDR3 covers 15 residues. V lost 6 bases, J lost 13 bases, and 23 bases lay in between.

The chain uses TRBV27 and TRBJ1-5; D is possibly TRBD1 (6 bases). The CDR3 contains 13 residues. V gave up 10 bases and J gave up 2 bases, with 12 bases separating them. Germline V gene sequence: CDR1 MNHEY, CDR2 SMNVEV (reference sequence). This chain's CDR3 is CATGTKGNQPQHF. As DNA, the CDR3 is TGTGCCACCGGGACAAAAGGCAATCAGCCCCAGCATTTT.

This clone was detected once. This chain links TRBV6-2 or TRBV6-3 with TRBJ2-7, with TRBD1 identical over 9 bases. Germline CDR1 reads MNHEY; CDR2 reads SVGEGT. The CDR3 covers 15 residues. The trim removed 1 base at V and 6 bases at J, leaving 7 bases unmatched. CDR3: CASSYFRTGDLEQYF. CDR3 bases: TGTGCCAGCAGTTACTTTCGGACAGGGGATCTCGAGCAGTACTTC.

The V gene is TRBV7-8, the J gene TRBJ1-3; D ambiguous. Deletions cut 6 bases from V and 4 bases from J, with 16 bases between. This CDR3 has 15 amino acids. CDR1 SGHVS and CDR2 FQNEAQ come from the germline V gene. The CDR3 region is CASSPKSGDGNTIYF. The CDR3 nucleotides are TGTGCCAGCAGTCCGAAATCGGGTGACGGAAACACCATATATTTT.

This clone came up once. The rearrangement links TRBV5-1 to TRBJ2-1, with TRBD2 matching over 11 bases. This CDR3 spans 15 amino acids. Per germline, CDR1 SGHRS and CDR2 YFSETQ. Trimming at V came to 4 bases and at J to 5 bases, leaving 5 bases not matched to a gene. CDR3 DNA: TGCGCCAGCAGCCTGACTAGCGGGGCCAACAATGAGCAGTTCTTC. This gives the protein CASSLTSGANNEQFF.

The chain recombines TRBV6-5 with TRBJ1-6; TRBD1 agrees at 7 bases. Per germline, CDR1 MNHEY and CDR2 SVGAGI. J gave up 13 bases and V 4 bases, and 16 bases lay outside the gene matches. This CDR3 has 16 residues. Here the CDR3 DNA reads TGTGCCAGCAGTTTCATATTGACAGGGCTCCCTGGGCCCCTCCACTTT. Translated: CASSFILTGLPGPLHF.

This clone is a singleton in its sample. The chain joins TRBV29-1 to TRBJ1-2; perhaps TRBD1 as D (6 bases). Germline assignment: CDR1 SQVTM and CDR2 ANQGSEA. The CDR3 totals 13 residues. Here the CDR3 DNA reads TGCAGTTCTGGGGGCTCAAACGGGAATGGCTACACCTTC. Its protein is CSSGGSNGNGYTF.

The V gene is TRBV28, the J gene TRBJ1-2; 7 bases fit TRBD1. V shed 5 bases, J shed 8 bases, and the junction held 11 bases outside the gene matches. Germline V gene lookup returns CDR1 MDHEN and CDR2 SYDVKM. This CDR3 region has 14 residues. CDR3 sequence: CASSPFRGNYGYTF. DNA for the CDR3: TGTGCCAGCAGTCCATTCAGGGGGAATTACGGCTACACCTTC.

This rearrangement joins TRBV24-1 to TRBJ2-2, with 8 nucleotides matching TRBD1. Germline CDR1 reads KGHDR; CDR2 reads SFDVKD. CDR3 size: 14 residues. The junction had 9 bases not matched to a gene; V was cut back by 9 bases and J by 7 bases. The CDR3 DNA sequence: TGTGCCACCGCCGGGACAGGACACAGCGGGGAGCTGTTTTTT. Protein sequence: CATAGTGHSGELFF.

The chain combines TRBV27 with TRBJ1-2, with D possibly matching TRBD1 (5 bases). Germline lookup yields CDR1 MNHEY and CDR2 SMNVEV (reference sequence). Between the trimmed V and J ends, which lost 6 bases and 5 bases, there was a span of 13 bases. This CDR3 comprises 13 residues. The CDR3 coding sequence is TGTGCCAGCAGCGACCCAGGGCGGTATGGCTACACCTTC. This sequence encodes CASSDPGRYGYTF.

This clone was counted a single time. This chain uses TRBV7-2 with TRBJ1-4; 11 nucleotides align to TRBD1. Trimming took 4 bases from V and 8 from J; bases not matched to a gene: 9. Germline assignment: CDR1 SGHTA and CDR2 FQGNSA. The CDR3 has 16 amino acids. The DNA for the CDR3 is TGTGCCAGCAGCTGCCCTCGGACAGGGGGCTGCGAAAAACTGTTTTTT. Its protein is CASSCPRTGGCEKLFF.

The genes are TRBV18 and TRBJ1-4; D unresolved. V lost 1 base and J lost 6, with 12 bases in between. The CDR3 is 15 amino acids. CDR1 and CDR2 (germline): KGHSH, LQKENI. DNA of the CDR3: TGTGCCAGCTCACCACTTTACGCGTCGGATGAAAAACTGTTTTTT. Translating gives CASSPLYASDEKLFF.

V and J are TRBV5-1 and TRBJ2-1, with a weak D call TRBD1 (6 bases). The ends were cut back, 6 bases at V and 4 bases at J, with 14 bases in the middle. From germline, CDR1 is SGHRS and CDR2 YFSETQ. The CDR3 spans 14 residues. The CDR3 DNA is TGCGCCAGCACCACAGGGTTAGGATACAATGAGCAGTTCTTC. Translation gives CASTTGLGYNEQFF.

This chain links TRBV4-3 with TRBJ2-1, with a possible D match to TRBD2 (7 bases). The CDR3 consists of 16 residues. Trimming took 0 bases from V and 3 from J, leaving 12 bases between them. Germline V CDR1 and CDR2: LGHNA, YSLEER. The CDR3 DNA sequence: TGCGCCAGCAGCCAAGATGGGGGGGCGATCTACAATGAGCAGTTCTTC. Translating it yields CASSQDGGAIYNEQFF.

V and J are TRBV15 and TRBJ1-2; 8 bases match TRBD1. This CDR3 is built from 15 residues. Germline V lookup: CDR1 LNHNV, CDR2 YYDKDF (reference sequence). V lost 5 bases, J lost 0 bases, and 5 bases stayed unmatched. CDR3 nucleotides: TGTGCCACCAGCGGCCGGGACAGGTCTAACTATGGCTACACCTTC. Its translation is CATSGRDRSNYGYTF. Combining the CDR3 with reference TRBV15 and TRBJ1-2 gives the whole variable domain DAMVIQNPRYQVTQFGKPVTLSCSQTLNHNVMYWYQQKSSQAPKLLFHYYDKDFNNEADTPDNFQSRRPNTSFCFLDIRSPGLGDTAMYLCATSGRDRSNYGYTFGSGTRLTVV.

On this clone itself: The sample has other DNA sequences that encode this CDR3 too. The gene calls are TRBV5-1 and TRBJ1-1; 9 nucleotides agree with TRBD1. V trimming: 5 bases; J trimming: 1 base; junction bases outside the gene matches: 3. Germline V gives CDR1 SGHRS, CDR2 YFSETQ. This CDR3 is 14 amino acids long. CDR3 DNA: TGCGCCAGCAGTCCGGACAGGGGGAACACTGAAGCTTTCTTT. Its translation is CASSPDRGNTEAFF.

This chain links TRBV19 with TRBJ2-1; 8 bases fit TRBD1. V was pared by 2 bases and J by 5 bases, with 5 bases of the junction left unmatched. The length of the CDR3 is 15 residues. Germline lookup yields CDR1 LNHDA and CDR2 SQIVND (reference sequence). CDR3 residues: CASSIRRGLHNEQFF. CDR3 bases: TGTGCCAGTAGTATACGCAGGGGGCTCCACAATGAGCAGTTCTTC.

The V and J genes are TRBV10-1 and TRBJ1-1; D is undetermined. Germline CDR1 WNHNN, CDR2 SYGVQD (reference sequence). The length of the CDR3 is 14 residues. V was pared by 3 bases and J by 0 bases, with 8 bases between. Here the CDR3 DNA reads TGCGCCAGCAGTGAACCGGGTTTGAACACTGAAGCTTTCTTT. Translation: CASSEPGLNTEAFF.

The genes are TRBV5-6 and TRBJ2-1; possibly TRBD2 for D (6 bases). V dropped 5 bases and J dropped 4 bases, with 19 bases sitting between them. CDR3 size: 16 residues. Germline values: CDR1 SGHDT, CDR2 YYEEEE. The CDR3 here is CASRLLTSTVYNEQFF. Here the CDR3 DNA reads TGTGCCAGCAGATTACTGACTAGTACGGTATACAATGAGCAGTTCTTC.

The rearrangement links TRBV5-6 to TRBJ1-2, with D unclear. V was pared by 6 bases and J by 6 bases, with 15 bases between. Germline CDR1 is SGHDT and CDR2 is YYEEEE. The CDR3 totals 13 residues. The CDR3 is CASTPRRINGYTF. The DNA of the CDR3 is TGTGCCAGCACCCCCCGGAGGATTAATGGCTACACCTTC.

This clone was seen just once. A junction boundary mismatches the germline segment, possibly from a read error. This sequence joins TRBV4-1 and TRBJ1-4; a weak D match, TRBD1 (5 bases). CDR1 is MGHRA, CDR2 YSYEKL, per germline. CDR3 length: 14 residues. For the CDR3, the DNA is TGCGCCAGCAGCCGACAGTCAACTATTGAAAAACTGTTTTTT. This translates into CASSRQSTIEKLFF.

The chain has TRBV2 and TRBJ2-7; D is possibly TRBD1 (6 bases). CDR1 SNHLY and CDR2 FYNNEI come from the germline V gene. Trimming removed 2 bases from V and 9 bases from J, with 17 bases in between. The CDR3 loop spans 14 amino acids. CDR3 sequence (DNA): TGTGCCAGCAGTGAATCACAGGGTCAAGATAGGCAGTACGTC. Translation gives CASSESQGQDRQYV.

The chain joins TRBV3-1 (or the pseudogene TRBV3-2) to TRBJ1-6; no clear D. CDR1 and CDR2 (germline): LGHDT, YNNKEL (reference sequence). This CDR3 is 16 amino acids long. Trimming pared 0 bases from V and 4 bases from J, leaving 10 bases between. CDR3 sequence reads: CASSQDGREYNSPLHF. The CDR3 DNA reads TGTGCCAGCAGCCAAGATGGGCGGGAGTATAATTCACCCCTCCACTTT.

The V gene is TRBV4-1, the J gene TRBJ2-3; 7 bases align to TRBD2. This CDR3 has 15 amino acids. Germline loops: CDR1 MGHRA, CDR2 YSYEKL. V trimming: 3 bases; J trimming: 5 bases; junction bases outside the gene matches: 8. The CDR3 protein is CASSHRDRGEDTQYF. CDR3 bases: TGCGCCAGCAGCCACCGAGATCGGGGGGAAGATACGCAGTATTTT.

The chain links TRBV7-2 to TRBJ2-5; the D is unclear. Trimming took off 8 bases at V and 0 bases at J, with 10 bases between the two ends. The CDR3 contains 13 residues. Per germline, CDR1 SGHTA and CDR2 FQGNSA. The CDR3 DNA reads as TGTGCCAGCCAGAAGTGGTACCAAGAGACCCAGTACTTC. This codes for CASQKWYQETQYF.

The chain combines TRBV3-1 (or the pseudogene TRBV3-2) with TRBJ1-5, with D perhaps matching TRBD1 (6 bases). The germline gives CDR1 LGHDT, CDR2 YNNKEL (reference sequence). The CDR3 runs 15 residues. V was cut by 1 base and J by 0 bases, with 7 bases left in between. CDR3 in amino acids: CASSQGTDSNQPQHF. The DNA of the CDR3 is TGTGCCAGCAGCCAAGGGACAGATAGCAATCAGCCCCAGCATTTT.

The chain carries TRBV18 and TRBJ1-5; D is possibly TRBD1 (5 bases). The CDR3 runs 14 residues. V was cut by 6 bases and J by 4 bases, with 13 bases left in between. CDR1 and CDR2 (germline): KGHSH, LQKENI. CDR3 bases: TGTGCCAGCTCGGCGGACATCCCTAATCAGCCCCAGCATTTT. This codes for CASSADIPNQPQHF. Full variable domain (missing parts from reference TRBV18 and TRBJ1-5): NAGVMQNPRHLVRRRGQEARLRCSPMKGHSHVYWYRQLPEEGLKFMVYLQKENIIDESGMPKERFSAEFPKEGPSILRIQQVVRGDSAAYFCASSADIPNQPQHFGDGTRLSIL.

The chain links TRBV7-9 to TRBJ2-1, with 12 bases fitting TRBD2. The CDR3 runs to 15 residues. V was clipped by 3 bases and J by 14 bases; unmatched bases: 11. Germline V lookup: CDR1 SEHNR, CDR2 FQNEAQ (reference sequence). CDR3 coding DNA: TGTGCCAGCAGCTTTTGGCTAGCGGGAGGGGGTAAGGAGTTCTTC. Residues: CASSFWLAGGGKEFF.